Listed below are T cell receptor beta chains from one sample, sequenced in a study of CD8 T cells in ankylosing spondylitis. From the 5' RACE reads, TCRdb called clonotypes with MiXCR, one entry per CDR3 protein. The table includes fewer than 650,000 distinct CDR3 sequences, roughly 13% detected once. Sequencing was done on a sample of blood, either unsorted or a sorted T cell fraction (not recorded which). The receptors shown here come from a male donor with ankylosing spondylitis. Both conserved end residues are part of each CDR3. A D gene is named only where the DNA matches it firmly. The size field is filled for only some rows; it gives once, few, many or a size class.

14,many,TRBJ2-1,TRBV12-3/TRBV12-4,.,TGTGCCAGCAGTACGTGGGGACCCTACAATGAGCAGTTCTTC,CASSTWGPYNEQFF
13,.,TRBJ1-2,TRBV5-1,TRBD1,TGCGCCAGCGGCGACAGGGGAGACTATGGCTACACCTTC,CASGDRGDYGYTF
14,few,TRBJ2-2,TRBV11-3,.,TGTGCCAGCAGTCGTAGAGTGAACACCGGGGAGCTGTTTTTT,CASSRRVNTGELFF
16,few,TRBJ2-5,TRBV10-3,TRBD2,TGTGCCATCAGTGAGTCCCCAGCGGGGATACAAGAGACCCAGTACTTC,CAISESPAGIQETQYF
17,few,TRBJ2-1,TRBV20-1,TRBD2,TGCAGTGCTAGGGCCCCTTGGGCGGGAGTTTCCTACAATGAGCAGTTCTTC,CSARAPWAGVSYNEQFF
19,.,TRBJ1-2,TRBV27,TRBD1,TGTGCCAGCACCACAAGGGGACAATTCAAACAGGGGGGGTGGCATGGCTACACCTTC,CASTTRGQFKQGGWHGYTF
13,.,TRBJ2-7,TRBV29-1,TRBD2,TGCAGCGTTGCTAGGCTAGCGGGAGACGAGCAGTACTTC,CSVARLAGDEQYF
14,.,TRBJ1-1,TRBV5-1,.,TGCGCCAGCAGCTTGAGTGGGGACTGGGCTGAAGCTTTCTTT,CASSLSGDWAEAFF
15,.,TRBJ1-6,TRBV7-9,.,TGTGCCAGCAACCTCACCGGGGGCTCGATTTCACCCCTCCACTTT,CASNLTGGSISPLHF
12,many,TRBJ1-1,TRBV20-1,.,TGCAGTGCTACTCAAGCGGACACTGAAGCTTTCTTT,CSATQADTEAFF
13,many,TRBJ2-5,TRBV5-1,.,TGCGCCAGCAGCTTCTCTAGTCGTGAGACCCAGTACTTC,CASSFSSRETQYF
13,.,TRBJ1-1,TRBV18,.,TGTGCCAGCTCACTGGAGACCTCCACTGAAGCTTTCTTT,CASSLETSTEAFF
14,few,TRBJ2-5,TRBV5-1,.,TGCGCCAGCAGCCAGATGGGAATTCAAGAGACCCAGTACTTC,CASSQMGIQETQYF
14,.,TRBJ2-6,TRBV2,.,TGTGCCAGCAGTTGGAAGTCCGGGGCCAACGTCCTGACTTTC,CASSWKSGANVLTF
13,few,TRBJ1-2,TRBV2,.,TGTGCCAGCAGTGAAGAACCCTTAGGGGGCTACACCTTC,CASSEEPLGGYTF
14,.,TRBJ2-3,TRBV20-1,TRBD2,TGCAGTGCTTCACTAGCGGGAGAGGCGGATACGCAGTATTTT,CSASLAGEADTQYF
10,.,TRBJ1-2,TRBV29-1,.,TGCAGCGTTGAAAGCTATGGCTACACCTTC,CSVESYGYTF
15,.,TRBJ2-5,TRBV24-1,.,TGTGCCACCAGTGCCCCCCGTGGGGGCAGCGAGACCCAGTACTTC,CATSAPRGGSETQYF
14,.,TRBJ2-7,TRBV20-1,TRBD1,TGCAGTGCTTCCAAGGACAGGGGGTTTTACGAGCAGTACTTC,CSASKDRGFYEQYF
16,many,TRBJ2-1,TRBV20-1,.,TGCAGTGCTGATACCACACTAGTCGAAGCGGATGGTGAGCAGTTCTTC,CSADTTLVEADGEQFF
13,few,TRBJ2-7,TRBV29-1,TRBD2,TGCAGCGTTGCTCTAGCGGGAGGGCGCGAGCAGTACTTC,CSVALAGGREQYF
16,few,TRBJ2-3,TRBV5-5,TRBD2,TGTGCCAGCAGCGTTGCTTGGGAGGGCGGGACAGATACGCAGTATTTT,CASSVAWEGGTDTQYF
13,many,TRBJ2-1,TRBV7-7,TRBD1,TGTGCCAGCAGCCCAGGGGGTTACAATGAGCAGTTCTTC,CASSPGGYNEQFF
15,.,TRBJ2-3,TRBV11-2,.,TGTGCCAGCAGCTTAGGTGGGAACAACCCCAATACGCAGTATTTT,CASSLGGNNPNTQYF
14,.,TRBJ1-6,TRBV12-3/TRBV12-4,.,TGTGCCAGCACTCGGTCAGGGAGGAATTCACCCCTCCACTTT,CASTRSGRNSPLHF
15,.,TRBJ1-3,TRBV5-1,.,TGCGCCAGCAGCTTGTCTGAGAGCTCTGGAAACACCATATATTTT,CASSLSESSGNTIYF
16,few,TRBJ2-1,TRBV20-1,TRBD2,TGCAGTGCTAGAGTAAGGTTAGCGGGCCACTACAATGAGCAGTTCTTC,CSARVRLAGHYNEQFF
16,few,TRBJ1-2,TRBV11-2,.,TGTGCCAGCAGCCGGACCGCAGGGATGACTAACTATGGCTACACCTTC,CASSRTAGMTNYGYTF
12,few,TRBJ2-1,TRBV29-1,TRBD2,TGCAGCGTCGTGGGACTATACAATGAGCAGTTCTTC,CSVVGLYNEQFF
16,.,TRBJ2-5,TRBV27,.,TGTGCCAGCAGTTCGAACACCCTGGGGTGGCAAGAGACCCAGTACTTC,CASSSNTLGWQETQYF
15,.,TRBJ2-5,TRBV24-1,TRBD2,TGTGCCACCAGTGACCCGGGACTAGCGCGGGAGACCCAGTACTTC,CATSDPGLARETQYF
15,.,TRBJ2-2,TRBV12-3/TRBV12-4,TRBD1,TGTGCCACCAGGGCCGGGACAGGAATCACCGGGGAGCTGTTTTTT,CATRAGTGITGELFF
13,few,TRBJ2-1,TRBV11-1,TRBD1,TGTGCCAGCAGCCCATCGACAGGGAATGAGCAGTTCTTC,CASSPSTGNEQFF
14,many,TRBJ2-1,TRBV10-3,TRBD2,TGTGCCATCACCCCAGCGGGACCCTACAATGAGCAGTTCTTC,CAITPAGPYNEQFF